This T cell receptor (beta chain) was retrieved from a study of Graves' ophthalmopathy and Graves' hyperthyroidism. Overall study context: Peripheral blood was obtained at first diagnosis, ahead of any treatment.

Researchers took RNA transcripts and amplified TCR beta CDR3 regions from them. Investigators did first-round RT-PCR with HTBI primers, then second-round multiplex PCR. TCRdb re-derived calls from the multiplex PCR reads in MiXCR, one entry per CDR3 protein. The sample contains some 520,000 distinct CDR3 sequences, 13% to 15% of which appear only once. Points on this clonotype: Antigen specificity is unknown.

Overall study findings and caveats: The blood repertoire also included most expanded thyroid clonotypes above 0.001 frequency. It was with 70.59% sensitivity and under 85% specificity that the model predicted ophthalmopathy progression.

Germline V gene data show CDR1 as DFQATT and CDR2 as SNEGSKA (reference sequence). The ends were cut back, 6 bases at V and 4 bases at J, with 15 bases in the middle. This CDR3 comprises 13 residues. The chain uses TRBV20-1 and TRBJ1-1; no firm D call. The TCR sequence derives from a woman aged 25-40 years with Graves' ophthalmopathy. Sequencing was carried out using blood. CDR3 nucleotide sequence: TGCAGTGCCAAGCTGGGCCGGGGCACTGAAGCTTTCTTT. Translating gives CSAKLGRGTEAFF.